These 28 T cell receptor beta chains share one sample of origin, sequenced in a study of human T cells and chemical hapten exposure. This sample's time point: patch test 2, 6 weeks after DPC sensitization. Specified treatment: therapeutic diphenylcyclopropenone sensitization with weekly scalp DPC. TCRdb ran MiXCR on the RACE reads and lists one entry per CDR3 protein. Of more than 60,000 distinct CDR3 sequences in the sample, approximately 10% were seen once. This material consisted of whole blood, taken in connection with sensitization to the hapten diphenylcyclopropenone (DPC). These receptors all stem from a woman aged 50 to 60 with alopecia areata. Some clones in this sample may be carry-over from other donors' samples.

This clonotype was detected many times. This chain connects TRBV18 to TRBJ2-7, with D unclear. CDR3 length: 14 residues. V shed 6 bases and J shed 2 bases, with 14 bases lying between them. Germline CDR1 KGHSH, CDR2 LQKENI. The CDR3 spells CASSPTPNTYEQYF. In nucleotides, the CDR3 is TGTGCCAGCTCTCCCACTCCCAACACCTACGAGCAGTACTTC.

The chain employs TRBV6-5 and TRBJ2-7; 11 bases are shared with TRBD2. The trim removed 2 bases at V and 2 bases at J, leaving 5 bases unmatched. This CDR3 comprises 16 residues. Looked up from germline, CDR1 is MNHEY and CDR2 is SVGAGI. The CDR3: CASSYRRLAGTYEQYF. CDR3 in DNA: TGTGCCAGCAGTTACCGGAGACTAGCGGGGACCTACGAGCAGTACTTC.

This clonotype was observed many times. The gene calls are TRBV27 and TRBJ2-7, with 10 bases fitting TRBD2. Germline CDR1 and CDR2: MNHEY and SMNVEV (reference sequence). Losses at the gene ends were 5 bases for V and 3 bases for J; bases not matched to a gene: 4. CDR3 length: 14 residues. Written as DNA, the CDR3 is TGTGCCAGCAGTAAGCGGGAGGGGTACTACGAGCAGTACTTC. This sequence encodes CASSKREGYYEQYF.

In its sample, this clonotype was seen many times. The chain uses TRBV27 and TRBJ2-1, with D unclear. Deletions cut 6 bases from V and 9 bases from J, with 12 bases between. Looked up from germline, CDR1 is MNHEY and CDR2 is SMNVEV (reference sequence). The CDR3 runs 12 residues. The CDR3 DNA reads TGTGCCAGCAGGATAGGAGTTGCTGAGCAGTTCTTC. This gives the protein CASRIGVAEQFF.

V gene TRBV19 combines with J gene TRBJ2-5, with TRBD1 matching over 7 bases. The CDR3 runs to 13 residues. CDR1 and CDR2 (germline): LNHDA, SQIVND (reference sequence). The junction had 3 bases not matched to a gene; V was cut back by 6 bases and J by 2 bases. The CDR3 is CASRDRSQETQYF. Written as DNA, the CDR3 is TGTGCCAGTAGGGACAGGAGTCAAGAGACCCAGTACTTC.

This clonotype was observed many times. This rearrangement joins TRBV5-1 to TRBJ1-1; no firm D call. There are 14 residues in the CDR3. V was trimmed by 0 bases and J by 5 bases, leaving 11 bases between them. Germline CDR1 and CDR2: SGHRS and YFSETQ. CDR3 sequence (DNA): TGCGCCAGCAGCTTGGGAGAAGTTGAAACTGAAGCTTTCTTT. Translated: CASSLGEVETEAFF.

The rearrangement joins TRBV6-1 to TRBJ1-1; tentative D call: TRBD1 (5 bases). This CDR3 region has 16 residues. Germline CDR1 and CDR2: MNHNS and SASEGT. The germline V and J ends were trimmed by 6 bases and 3 bases, with 20 bases remaining between them. The CDR3 DNA is TGTGCCAGCAGGGCCCCGGACATTTTGGGGGACACTGAAGCTTTCTTT. Encoded protein: CASRAPDILGDTEAFF.

This clonotype was counted between two and nine times. This chain links TRBV29-1 with TRBJ2-7; the D gene is possibly TRBD1 (6 bases). The CDR3 contains 14 residues. Trimming shortened V by 6 bases and J by 6 bases, and 21 bases separated the two germline ends. CDR1 is SQVTM and CDR2 is ANQGSEA in the germline V gene. CDR3 region: CSVGTSQGWGEQYF. The CDR3 DNA follows: TGCAGCGTAGGAACTTCACAGGGTTGGGGCGAGCAGTACTTC.

This clonotype was counted ten times or more. V gene TRBV5-4 combines with J gene TRBJ2-5, with D possibly being TRBD2 (5 bases). Germline V gene data show CDR1 as SGHNT and CDR2 as YYREEE (reference sequence). This CDR3 has 14 amino acids. Trimming took off 4 bases at V and 5 bases at J, with 15 bases between the two ends. The CDR3 loop reads CASSPGPRGETQYF. The DNA of the CDR3 is TGTGCCAGCAGCCCGGGTCCCCGAGGGGAGACCCAGTACTTC.

The CDR3 loop is CASLEGSNQPQHF. CDR3 DNA: TGTGCCAGCTTGGAAGGGAGCAATCAGCCCCAGCATTTT. This sequence joins TRBV12-3 or TRBV12-4 and TRBJ1-5; no firm D call. V was cut by 8 bases and J by 1 base, with 9 bases left in between. The CDR3 contains 13 residues.

The J gene is TRBJ2-1, the V gene TRBV7-6; TRBD2 agrees at 10 bases. The V and J ends lost 4 bases and 10 bases, in that order; junction bases with no gene match: 19. This CDR3 region has 18 residues. CDR1 SGHVS and CDR2 FNYEAQ come from the germline V gene. The CDR3 sequence: CASSSFPSGSRNSWEQFF. CDR3 coding DNA: TGTGCCAGCAGCTCCTTCCCTAGCGGGAGTCGGAACTCATGGGAGCAGTTCTTC.

This clonotype was detected ten times or more. The chain joins TRBV29-1 to TRBJ1-2; 10 nucleotides agree with TRBD1. This CDR3 is built from 12 residues. The V segment lost 6 bases and the J segment 6 bases; nucleotides outside the gene matches: 4. Germline CDR1 SQVTM, CDR2 ANQGSEA. CDR3 residues: CSVTTGGHGYTF. DNA for the CDR3: TGCAGCGTAACGACAGGGGGCCATGGCTACACCTTC. The full variable domain, completed using reference TRBV29-1 and TRBJ1-2, is SAVISQKPSRDICQRGTSLTIQCQVDSQVTMMFWYRQQPGQSLTLIATANQGSEATYESGFVIDKFPISRPNLTFSTLTVSNMSPEDSSIYLCSVTTGGHGYTFGSGTRLTVV.

This clonotype was detected many times. The rearrangement uses TRBV3-1 and TRBJ2-1, with D unresolved. The CDR3 covers 15 residues. Germline V gives CDR1 LGHDT, CDR2 YNNKEL (reference sequence). V gave up 0 bases and J gave up 6 bases, with 12 bases separating them. Here the CDR3 reads CASSQERSLSNEQFF. The CDR3 region has the DNA TGTGCCAGCAGCCAAGAAAGGAGTCTGTCCAATGAGCAGTTCTTC.

This clonotype was recorded a few times. CDR3 residues: CASSQLGGRGYNEQFF. The CDR3 nucleotides read TGTGCCAGCAGCCAACTAGGCGGGAGGGGGTACAATGAGCAGTTCTTC. The rearrangement joins TRBV3-1 to TRBJ2-1; 9 bases match TRBD2. Germline CDR1 and CDR2: LGHDT and YNNKEL (reference sequence). The CDR3 is 16 residues long. V gave up 2 bases and J gave up 4 bases; unmatched junction bases: 6.

This clonotype was counted at least ten times. The chain uses TRBV29-1 and TRBJ2-3; no reliable D call. CDR3 length: 15 residues. CDR1 and CDR2 from the germline V gene are SQVTM and ANQGSEA. Deletions cut 3 bases from V and 4 bases from J, with 17 bases between. The CDR3: CSVEETPGMADTQYF. Written as DNA, the CDR3 is TGCAGCGTTGAGGAGACACCCGGTATGGCAGATACGCAGTATTTT.

This clonotype was recorded at least ten times. The V call is TRBV10-1, the J call TRBJ2-4, with a possible D match to TRBD2 (6 bases). Trimming cost V 0 bases and J 7 bases, with 28 bases left between them. CDR3 length: 20 residues. CDR1 and CDR2 (germline): WNHNN, SYGVQD (reference sequence). The CDR3: CASSESRSRPGGLAYNIQYF. CDR3 in DNA: TGCGCCAGCAGTGAGTCGAGGTCCAGGCCTGGAGGGCTAGCGTACAACATTCAGTACTTC.

This clonotype was counted only a few times. The V call is TRBV10-3, the J call TRBJ2-1; D possibly uses TRBD1 or TRBD2 (5 bases each). The CDR3 consists of 14 residues. The germline V and J ends were trimmed by 8 bases and 9 bases, with 20 bases remaining between them. Germline lookup yields CDR1 ENHRY and CDR2 SYGVKD. The CDR3 reads CAIGDQMKRGEQFF. In DNA, the CDR3 is TGTGCCATCGGGGACCAAATGAAACGCGGTGAGCAGTTCTTC.

Many counts were recorded for this clonotype. The chain is built from TRBV12-3 or TRBV12-4 and TRBJ1-5, with D possibly matching TRBD1 (6 bases). V was shortened by 5 bases and J by 0 bases, with 14 bases between the two germline ends. CDR3 length: 16 residues. Here the CDR3 reads CASSLSYRDSNQPQHF. The CDR3 DNA sequence: TGTGCCAGCAGTCTCTCGTACAGGGATAGCAATCAGCCCCAGCATTTT.

The sample holds many counts of this clonotype. The chain has TRBV11-2 and TRBJ2-1; D unresolved. CDR1 and CDR2 from the germline V gene are SGHAT and FQNNGV. The length of the CDR3 is 15 residues. The ends were cut back, 5 bases at V and 4 bases at J, with 15 bases in the middle. This CDR3 reads CASSPTRTLYNEQFF. CDR3 coding DNA: TGTGCCAGCAGCCCGACAAGGACGCTGTACAATGAGCAGTTCTTC.

The chain has TRBV20-1 and TRBJ1-5, with 7 bases fitting TRBD1. Trimming removed 0 bases from V and 1 base from J; junction bases left unmatched: 6. The CDR3 consists of 16 residues. Germline CDR1 and CDR2: DFQATT and SNEGSKA (reference sequence). The CDR3 spells CSAREKGQPSNQPQHF. The CDR3 region has the DNA TGCAGTGCTAGAGAGAAGGGACAGCCAAGCAATCAGCCCCAGCATTTT.

This clonotype was counted ten times or more. The chain employs TRBV18 and TRBJ2-1, with D maybe TRBD2 (5 bases). CDR3 length: 16 amino acids. The germline CDR1 and CDR2 sequences are KGHSH and LQKENI. V was pared by 6 bases and J by 1 base, with 16 bases between. The chain's CDR3 is CASSPVGRESYNEQFF. In nucleotides, the CDR3 is TGTGCCAGCTCCCCCGTAGGTAGGGAGTCCTACAATGAGCAGTTCTTC.

The V call is TRBV20-1, the J call TRBJ1-1; D is undetermined. The V end lost 0 bases, the J end lost 0 bases, and 5 bases lay between the germline ends. Germline V gene lookup returns CDR1 DFQATT and CDR2 SNEGSKA (reference sequence). The CDR3 length is 13 residues. The CDR3 spells CSARDPLNTEAFF. The CDR3 DNA is TGCAGTGCTAGAGATCCACTGAACACTGAAGCTTTCTTT.

The V gene is TRBV29-1, the J gene TRBJ1-2; D is unclear. CDR1 and CDR2 (germline): SQVTM, ANQGSEA. V was trimmed by 4 bases and J by 2 bases, leaving 2 bases between them. CDR3 length: 10 residues. CDR3: CSVGNYGYTF. In DNA form, the CDR3 reads TGCAGCGTTGGAAACTATGGCTACACCTTC.

At least ten counts were recorded for this clonotype. The J gene is TRBJ2-1, the V gene TRBV20-1, with 8 bases fitting TRBD1. The CDR3 covers 13 residues. Germline V gene sequence: CDR1 DFQATT, CDR2 SNEGSKA (reference sequence). With V trimmed by 3 bases and J by 9 bases, 7 bases remained unmatched. The CDR3 protein is CSASYQGASEQFF. CDR3 in DNA: TGCAGTGCTAGTTATCAGGGGGCGTCTGAGCAGTTCTTC.

This clonotype was seen repeatedly, ten times or more. The chain combines TRBV7-2 with TRBJ1-4, with D tentatively TRBD1 (5 bases). CDR3 size: 17 residues. Germline V gene sequence: CDR1 SGHTA, CDR2 FQGNSA. V lost 5 bases to trimming and J lost 8 bases, with 24 bases between them. The CDR3 sequence is CASSEGSQGRYREKLFF. The CDR3 DNA reads TGTGCCAGCAGCGAGGGCAGTCAGGGCCGATACCGGGAAAAACTGTTTTTT. Looking up the rest from reference TRBV7-2 and TRBJ1-4 gives the full variable domain: GAGVSQSPSNKVTEKGKDVELRCDPISGHTALYWYRQSLGQGLEFLIYFQGNSAPDKSGLPSDRFSAERTGGSVSTLTIQRTQQEDSAVYLCASSEGSQGRYREKLFFGSGTQLSVL.

This clonotype was seen at least ten times. The chain recombines TRBV20-1 with TRBJ2-7, with 10 bases aligning to TRBD1. The CDR3 is made up of 18 amino acids. Germline V CDR1 and CDR2: DFQATT, SNEGSKA (reference sequence). The trim removed 1 base at V and 0 bases at J, leaving 12 bases unmatched. CDR3 sequence reads: CSARAVTDRGLFSYEQYF. CDR3 nucleotides: TGCAGTGCTAGAGCCGTCACCGACAGGGGGCTCTTCTCCTACGAGCAGTACTTC.

This clonotype was observed at least ten times. The chain uses TRBV11-2 and TRBJ2-3; D is ambiguous. Germline CDR1 and CDR2: SGHAT and FQNNGV. The length of the CDR3 is 13 residues. Trimming left V 3 bases short and J 0 bases short, with 4 bases between. CDR3 DNA: TGTGCCAGCAGCTTGGGCAGCACAGATACGCAGTATTTT. Amino acid sequence: CASSLGSTDTQYF. The entire variable domain, with the rest obtained from reference TRBV11-2 and TRBJ2-3, is as follows: EAGVAQSPRYKIIEKRQSVAFWCNPISGHATLYWYQQILGQGPKLLIQFQNNGVVDDSQLPKDRFSAERLKGVDSTLKIQPAKLEDSAVYLCASSLGSTDTQYFGPGTRLTVL.

The gene calls are TRBV5-1 and TRBJ1-1; TRBD1 might be the D (5 bases). Germline V gene lookup returns CDR1 SGHRS and CDR2 YFSETQ. V was pared by 5 bases and J by 0 bases, with 5 bases between. The CDR3 covers 12 residues. The CDR3 coding sequence is TGCGCCAGCAGAGGGGTGAACACTGAAGCTTTCTTT. This gives the protein CASRGVNTEAFF. Based on the CDR3 plus reference TRBV5-1 and TRBJ1-1, the full variable domain is KAGVTQTPRYLIKTRGQQVTLSCSPISGHRSVSWYQQTPGQGLQFLFEYFSETQRNKGNFPGRFSGRQFSNSRSEMNVSTLELGDSALYLCASRGVNTEAFFGQGTRLTVV.